The next 24 T cell receptor beta chains were all read from a single sample in a study of cytomegalovirus exposure and HLA in healthy donors. It was with 60 Vbeta and 13 Jbeta primers that the PCR ran. Libraries were prepared by immunoSEQ multiplex PCR; TCRdb keeps only in-frame clonotypes and omits some of them. The data show fewer than 200,000 clones, about 80% seen once. Specimen: PBMCs. The receptors come from a woman between 45 and 65 years old in good health and CMV-seronegative.

This clone has just one count. This chain links TRBV5-1 with TRBJ2-3, with 9 positions matching TRBD2. The CDR3 sequence is 15 residues long. The germline CDR1 and CDR2 sequences are SGHRS and YFSETQ. Trimming removed 5 bases from V and 4 bases from J; junction bases left unmatched: 8. CDR3 coding DNA: TGCGCCAGCAGGGTAGCGGGAGAAGTGGCAGATACGCAGTATTTT. Translation gives CASRVAGEVADTQYF.

V gene TRBV6-4 combines with J gene TRBJ2-7, with unresolved D. This CDR3 comprises 14 residues. Between the trimmed V and J ends, which lost 3 bases and 6 bases, there was a span of 15 bases. CDR1 is MRHNA, CDR2 SNTAGT, per germline. The CDR3 DNA reads as TGTGCCAGCAGTGATGAGGTCTTCTCGGGCGAGCAGTACTTC. Its protein product is CASSDEVFSGEQYF.

The gene calls are TRBV29-1 and TRBJ1-2, with 9 bases aligning to TRBD1. V lost 7 bases and J lost 8; bases outside the gene matches: 8. The CDR3 sequence is 12 residues long. Looked up from germline, CDR1 is SQVTM and CDR2 is ANQGSEA. In DNA, the CDR3 is TGCAGCGCGAAGGGACAGGGCGGGGGCTACACCTTC. Protein: CSAKGQGGGYTF.

The gene calls are TRBV6-1 and TRBJ2-5; 10 bases align to TRBD1. Germline-derived CDR1 and CDR2 are MNHNS and SASEGT. Trimming took 8 bases from V and 1 from J; bases not matched to a gene: 4. CDR3 length: 14 residues. This chain's CDR3 is CASRDRGLQETQYF. For the CDR3, the DNA is TGTGCCAGCCGAGACAGGGGGCTCCAAGAGACCCAGTACTTC.

This clone was observed a few times. This CDR3 reads CARVGGGKKGYNEQFF. DNA for the CDR3: TGTGCCAGAGTGGGGGGTGGCAAGAAGGGCTACAATGAGCAGTTCTTC. This chain connects TRBV7-2 to TRBJ2-1; D perhaps matches TRBD2 (6 bases). V lost 9 bases and J 3 bases, leaving 21 bases between the germline ends. Germline V CDR1 and CDR2: SGHTA, FQGNSA. The CDR3 spans 16 residues.

This clone qualifies as medium-sized. This CDR3 is CASSFRDSGGDTQYF. The DNA of the CDR3 is TGTGCCAGCAGTTTTCGGGACTCAGGTGGGGATACGCAGTATTTT. The chain has TRBV13 and TRBJ2-3, with D possibly matching TRBD2 (6 bases). Trimming stripped 6 bases from V and 6 bases from J, with 19 bases between. The CDR3 spans 15 residues. Germline CDR1 and CDR2: PRHDT and FYEKMQ (reference sequence).

This rearrangement joins TRBV5-1 to TRBJ2-3, with TRBD1 as a possible D gene (5 bases). This CDR3 is built from 16 residues. Germline V gives CDR1 SGHRS, CDR2 YFSETQ. V lost 0 bases and J 0 bases, leaving 11 bases between the germline ends. The CDR3 is CASSLGGRGSTDTQYF. The CDR3 DNA reads TGCGCCAGCAGCTTGGGGGGCCGAGGAAGCACAGATACGCAGTATTTT.

This sequence joins TRBV6-5 and TRBJ2-7, with a possible D match to TRBD2 (5 bases). V lost 4 bases and J lost 7, with 11 bases in between. CDR1 and CDR2 from the germline V gene are MNHEY and SVGAGI. The CDR3 sequence is 12 residues long. The CDR3 region is CASSSSSREQYF. As DNA, the CDR3 is TGTGCCAGCAGTTCCTCTAGCCGGGAGCAGTACTTC.

This clone was observed a handful of times. The rearrangement joins TRBV10-3 to TRBJ1-1; 7 bases map to TRBD1. CDR1 and CDR2 (germline): ENHRY, SYGVKD. The length of the CDR3 is 14 residues. After removal of 5 bases from V and 0 bases from J, the junction contained 3 bases not matched to a gene. CDR3 DNA sequence: TGTGCCATCAGTTTACAGGGGATGAACACTGAAGCTTTCTTT. Its protein product is CAISLQGMNTEAFF.

The gene calls are TRBV5-1 and TRBJ2-7; D might be TRBD1 (5 bases). Looked up from germline, CDR1 is SGHRS and CDR2 is YFSETQ. Trimming took 4 bases from V and 1 from J, leaving 15 bases between them. The CDR3 runs to 15 residues. The CDR3 DNA follows: TGCGCCAGCAGCGCTACAGGCCTTCGATCCTACGAGCAGTACTTC. Encoded protein: CASSATGLRSYEQYF.

The genes are TRBV5-1 and TRBJ2-1, with 8 positions matching TRBD2. Unmatched junction bases numbered 2, after V lost 0 bases and J lost 6 bases. Germline CDR1 SGHRS, CDR2 YFSETQ. The CDR3 is made up of 14 amino acids. The CDR3 region is CASSLAGGVNEQFF. The DNA for the CDR3 is TGCGCCAGCAGCTTGGCCGGGGGGGTCAATGAGCAGTTCTTC.

The gene calls are TRBV10-2 and TRBJ2-7; D may be TRBD2 (6 bases). This CDR3 is 14 amino acids long. The germline V gene encodes CDR1 WSHSY and CDR2 SAAADI. Trimming removed 0 bases from V and 7 bases from J, with 13 bases in between. CDR3 protein: CASSESGGPGEQYF. Here the CDR3 DNA reads TGCGCCAGCAGTGAGTCGGGGGGTCCAGGAGAGCAGTACTTC.

Note on this clone: Other DNA sequences from this sample encode an identical CDR3 as well. The J gene is TRBJ2-1, the V gene TRBV9; D is perhaps TRBD2 (5 bases). V dropped 0 bases and J dropped 0 bases, with 7 bases sitting between them. The CDR3 extends over 15 amino acids. Germline-derived CDR1 and CDR2 are SGDLS and YYNGEE. This CDR3 is CASSVEGGSYNEQFF. CDR3 in DNA: TGTGCCAGCAGCGTAGAAGGAGGCTCCTACAATGAGCAGTTCTTC.

The chain couples TRBV7-9 to TRBJ2-2; 10 bases fit TRBD2. The CDR3 is made up of 18 amino acids. The germline gives CDR1 SEHNR, CDR2 FQNEAQ (reference sequence). V lost 0 bases and J lost 2; bases outside the gene matches: 6. The CDR3 loop is CASSLAPAGGKNTGELFF. CDR3 sequence (DNA): TGTGCCAGCAGCTTAGCGCCAGCGGGGGGGAAAAACACCGGGGAGCTGTTTTTT.

The chain uses TRBV15 and TRBJ2-5; D might be TRBD1 (5 bases). V lost 0 bases to trimming and J lost 5 bases, with 13 bases between them. The CDR3 spans 15 residues. Germline V lookup: CDR1 LNHNV, CDR2 YYDKDF (reference sequence). In nucleotides, the CDR3 is TGTGCCACCAGCAGAGATGTGGGGCCCTCGGAGACCCAGTACTTC. Residues: CATSRDVGPSETQYF.

This clone was observed a single time. The chain uses TRBV6-1 and TRBJ1-5; 7 bases are shared with TRBD1. The V and J ends lost 4 bases and 1 base, in that order; junction bases with no gene match: 7. This CDR3 is built from 16 residues. From germline, CDR1 is MNHNS and CDR2 SASEGT. CDR3 nucleotide sequence: TGTGCCAGCAGTGGACGACAGGGTCGGAGCAATCAGCCCCAGCATTTT. Encoded protein: CASSGRQGRSNQPQHF.

This clone is a singleton in its sample. Its ends do not fully match the called genes, so a read error is possible. In the same sample, other DNA sequences code for this CDR3. V is TRBV28 and J is TRBJ1-2; 9 bases agree with TRBD1. The CDR3 is 14 amino acids. CDR1 is MDHEN, CDR2 SYDVKM, per germline. As DNA, the CDR3 is TGTGCCAGCAGTTCCGACAGGGGGTTCTATGGTTACACCTTC. Amino acid sequence: CASSSDRGFYGYTF.

This chain connects TRBV7-6 to TRBJ1-6; D unclear. Between the trimmed V and J ends, which lost 2 bases and 1 base, there was a span of 9 bases. Per the germline V gene, CDR1 is SGHVS and CDR2 is FNYEAQ. The CDR3 length is 16 residues. Here the CDR3 DNA reads TGTGCCAGCAGCTTATGGGAGATATCCTATAATTCACCCCTCCACTTT. This translates into CASSLWEISYNSPLHF.

V usage is TRBV5-6 and J usage is TRBJ2-7, with a weak D call TRBD1 (6 bases). CDR1 and CDR2 from the germline V gene are SGHDT and YYEEEE. The CDR3 consists of 16 residues. Trimming stripped 1 base from V and 0 bases from J, with 14 bases between. The CDR3, as DNA: TGTGCCAGCAGCTTGTCTCCCAGGGGTGGCTCCTACGAGCAGTACTTC. Its protein is CASSLSPRGGSYEQYF.

The genes are TRBV28 and TRBJ2-6, with unresolved D. Germline V gives CDR1 MDHEN, CDR2 SYDVKM. Trimming shortened V by 8 bases and J by 2 bases, and 7 bases separated the two germline ends. The CDR3 is made up of 13 amino acids. The CDR3 region has the DNA TGTGCCAGCCGTTGGCCTGGGGCCAACGTCCTGACTTTC. Its translation is CASRWPGANVLTF.

This chain links TRBV5-4 with TRBJ2-2, with TRBD2 identical over 8 bases. After removal of 3 bases from V and 1 base from J, the junction contained 8 bases not matched to a gene. The CDR3 is 17 residues long. The V gene's germline CDR1 is SGHNT and CDR2 YYREEE (reference sequence). CDR3 nucleotides: TGTGCCAGCAGCTCAGATACCCGGGGGGGGAACACCGGGGAGCTGTTTTTT. Its protein is CASSSDTRGGNTGELFF.

The chain recombines TRBV19 with TRBJ2-2; TRBD1 is a possible D gene (5 bases). V was shortened by 4 bases and J by 1 base, with 7 bases between the two germline ends. Per the germline V gene, CDR1 is LNHDA and CDR2 is SQIVND (reference sequence). This CDR3 spans 14 amino acids. The CDR3 protein is CASSKTVNTGELFF. Here the CDR3 DNA reads TGTGCCAGTAGTAAGACAGTGAACACCGGGGAGCTGTTTTTT.

The chain recombines TRBV5-1 with TRBJ2-5; D possibly corresponds to TRBD2 (6 bases). This CDR3 comprises 15 residues. The V end was cut by 5 bases, the J end by 5 bases, with 19 bases between. Germline CDR1 is SGHRS and CDR2 is YFSETQ. The CDR3 DNA sequence: TGCGCCAGCAGGATTGGACTACAGCCGAGGGAGACCCAGTACTTC. It encodes CASRIGLQPRETQYF.

The rearrangement links TRBV10-2 to TRBJ2-7; a possible D gene is TRBD2 (5 bases). The germline CDR1 and CDR2 sequences are WSHSY and SAAADI. The CDR3 loop spans 13 amino acids. V shed 7 bases and J shed 0 bases, with 10 bases lying between them. The CDR3 loop reads CASTEAASYEQYF. CDR3 DNA sequence: TGCGCCAGCACAGAAGCGGCCTCCTACGAGCAGTACTTC.